This is a list of T cell receptor beta chains from one sample in a study of chemoradiotherapy in HPV16-positive cancers. The assay was immunoSEQ multiplex PCR, and TCRdb's table has in-frame clones only and misses some. Of about 15,000 clones detected, around 90% appear once; the ten largest clones hold around 3.8%. The sequenced sample was blood, obtained from a patient who underwent chemoradiotherapy. Source of these receptors: a human donor with HPV-associated anogenital cancer. Each CDR3 is given with its conserved first and last residue. D genes are given only for firm matches. Size is omitted from some rows. Given values are once, few, many or a class for expanded clones.

clone_size,v_call,j_call,d_call,cdr3_length,cdr3_aa,cdr3_nt
once,TRBV7-9,TRBJ2-1,NA,16,CASSPPGGSSYNEQFF,TGTGCCAGCAGCCCCCCCGGTGGGAGCTCCTACAATGAGCAGTTCTTC
NA,TRBV15,TRBJ1-1,TRBD1,16,CATSRDPLTGGTEAFF,TGTGCCACCAGCCGAGACCCCTTGACAGGGGGCACTGAAGCTTTCTTT
NA,TRBV29-1,TRBJ1-5,TRBD1,13,CSVGQGFNQLQHF,TGCAGCGTGGGACAGGGGTTTAATCAGCTCCAGCATTTT
NA,TRBV30,TRBJ2-4,TRBD2,14,CAWSRGGLGRIQYF,TGTGCCTGGAGTCGGGGGGGCCTGGGACGCATTCAGTACTTC
NA,TRBV6-5,TRBJ2-7,TRBD1,15,CASSRQGRGNYEQYF,TGTGCCAGCAGTCGCCAAGGCAGGGGGAACTACGAGCAGTACTTC
few,TRBV6-1,TRBJ1-5,NA,13,CATAGFSNQPQHF,TGTGCCACCGCCGGCTTTAGCAATCAGCCCCAGCATTTT
NA,TRBV27,TRBJ1-5,NA,14,CASSGVGGDQPQHF,TGTGCCAGCAGTGGCGTGGGGGGGGATCAGCCCCAGCATTTT
NA,TRBV2,TRBJ1-1,NA,14,CASSTDSRNTEAFF,TGTGCCAGCAGCACGGACAGCCGCAACACTGAAGCTTTCTTT
NA,TRBV18,TRBJ1-1,TRBD1,14,CASSLGQIIAEAFF,TGTGCCAGCTCACTGGGACAGATTATCGCTGAAGCTTTCTTT
NA,TRBV2,TRBJ2-2,TRBD2,14,CASRGLANTGELFF,TGTGCCAGCCGAGGACTAGCTAACACCGGGGAGCTGTTTTTT
NA,TRBV19,TRBJ2-2,TRBD1,14,CASSRDRNTGELFF,TGTGCCAGTAGTAGGGACAGGAACACCGGGGAGCTGTTTTTT
NA,TRBV19,TRBJ2-2,NA,16,CASSIVRGPGTGELFF,TGTGCCAGTAGTATAGTACGGGGTCCGGGCACCGGGGAGCTGTTTTTT
NA,TRBV5-4,TRBJ2-5,NA,15,CASSSYFQGQETQYF,TGTGCCAGCAGCTCCTACTTCCAGGGACAAGAGACCCAGTACTTC
NA,TRBV5-4,TRBJ1-3,TRBD1,17,CASSPPIDDRGLNTIYF,TGTGCCAGCAGCCCGCCCATCGATGACAGGGGGCTTAACACCATATATTTT
NA,TRBV4-1,TRBJ1-4,NA,16,CASSRQGQGSNEKLFF,TGCGCCAGCAGCCGGCAGGGTCAGGGGTCTAATGAAAAACTGTTTTTT
NA,TRBV19,TRBJ1-2,NA,14,CASSNQGSNYGYTF,TGTGCCAGTAGTAATCAGGGTTCTAACTATGGCTACACCTTC